Each of the 32 T cell receptor beta chains below was sequenced from the same sample in a study of siplizumab effects on memory and regulatory T cells. Profiling relied on immunoSEQ multiplex PCR, and the TCRdb table lists in-frame clones only, not all of them. This sample yields tens of thousands of clones, of which around 96% are seen a single time; about 0.1% belongs to the top ten. Sequencing was carried out using naive CD8+ T cells sorted from blood. The receptors come from a human donor in good health.

This chain links TRBV27 with TRBJ2-1; TRBD2 might be the D (6 bases). The CDR3 is made up of 17 amino acids. From germline, CDR1 is MNHEY and CDR2 SMNVEV (reference sequence). The V end was cut by 6 bases, the J end by 0 bases, with 18 bases between. The CDR3 here is CASSPMGGMSSYNEQFF. CDR3 coding DNA: TGTGCCAGCAGCCCCATGGGCGGGATGAGCTCCTACAATGAGCAGTTCTTC.

The gene calls are TRBV14 and TRBJ2-3; 11 nucleotides match TRBD2. Germline values: CDR1 SGHDN, CDR2 FVKESK. Trimming removed 1 base from V and 5 bases from J; junction bases left unmatched: 5. The CDR3 is 16 amino acids. The CDR3 protein is CASSQVSGGAGDTQYF. Written as DNA, the CDR3 is TGTGCCAGCAGCCAAGTTAGCGGGGGGGCTGGAGATACGCAGTATTTT.

This chain joins TRBV10-3 and TRBJ2-2; D is unresolved. The CDR3 totals 19 residues. The germline V gene encodes CDR1 ENHRY and CDR2 SYGVKD. Trimming cost V 3 bases and J 0 bases, with 20 bases left between them. The CDR3 DNA is TGTGCCATCAGTGACGACCCTTCGGGCGGAGCTACGAACACCGGGGAGCTGTTTTTT. Protein: CAISDDPSGGATNTGELFF.

The CDR3 is CASSTTSEVADTQYF. In DNA, the CDR3 is TGTGCCAGTAGTACAACTAGCGAGGTGGCAGATACGCAGTATTTT. The gene calls are TRBV19 and TRBJ2-3; TRBD2 matches at 7 bases. The CDR3 is 15 residues long. Germline CDR1 reads LNHDA; CDR2 reads SQIVND (reference sequence). V dropped 4 bases and J dropped 4; count of bases not matched to a gene: 8.

The chain has TRBV7-2 and TRBJ2-7; D possibly matches TRBD1 or TRBD2 (5 bases each). V lost 1 base and J 4 bases, leaving 11 bases between the germline ends. The CDR3 is 14 residues long. Germline V gene data show CDR1 as SGHTA and CDR2 as FQGNSA. The CDR3 here is CASSLDQGGYEQYF. The CDR3 region has the DNA TGTGCCAGCAGCTTAGATCAGGGCGGGTACGAGCAGTACTTC.

The V and J genes are TRBV7-9 and TRBJ2-7; D remains ambiguous. V shed 1 base and J shed 0 bases, with 10 bases lying between them. The CDR3 length is 15 residues. The V gene's germline CDR1 is SEHNR and CDR2 FQNEAQ (reference sequence). The CDR3 nucleotides are TGTGCCAGCAGCTTAGTATCCGAGGTCTCCTACGAGCAGTACTTC. Translated, it gives CASSLVSEVSYEQYF.

The CDR3 here is CASGRDSGGELFF. The CDR3 DNA reads as TGTGCCAGCGGCAGGGATAGCGGCGGGGAGCTGTTTTTT. The chain carries TRBV5-4 and TRBJ2-2, with D tentatively TRBD2 (6 bases). The V end was cut by 7 bases, the J end by 7 bases, with 14 bases between. Germline-derived CDR1 and CDR2 are SGHNT and YYREEE (reference sequence). The CDR3 consists of 13 residues.

The rearrangement uses TRBV5-6 and TRBJ2-7, with D perhaps matching TRBD2 (6 bases). V shed 4 bases and J shed 5 bases, with 16 bases lying between them. CDR1 and CDR2 (germline): SGHDT, YYEEEE. The CDR3 has 14 amino acids. The CDR3, as DNA: TGTGCCAGCAGCCTTGGCTGGGAGGCCAACGAGCAGTACTTC. This sequence encodes CASSLGWEANEQYF.

The table lists this clone with a count of one. CDR3 residues: CASSMGQSSYEQYF. As DNA, the CDR3 is TGTGCCAGTAGTATGGGACAAAGCTCCTACGAGCAGTACTTC. This chain links TRBV19 with TRBJ2-7, with a weak D call TRBD1 (6 bases). Per germline, CDR1 LNHDA and CDR2 SQIVND (reference sequence). Trimming left V 3 bases short and J 0 bases short, with 9 bases between. The CDR3 loop spans 14 amino acids.

The chain links TRBV9 to TRBJ1-3; D gene ambiguous. V was pared by 7 bases and J by 0 bases, with 5 bases between. Germline V gene data show CDR1 as SGDLS and CDR2 as YYNGEE. The CDR3 is 12 residues long. This chain's CDR3 is CASLGSGNTIYF. The CDR3 DNA follows: TGTGCCAGCCTCGGCTCTGGAAACACCATATATTTT.

The V gene is TRBV4-1, the J gene TRBJ2-5; D possibly uses TRBD1 or TRBD2 (6 bases each). Germline V gene lookup returns CDR1 MGHRA and CDR2 YSYEKL. Deletions cut 1 base from V and 3 bases from J, with 18 bases between. The CDR3 extends over 17 amino acids. CDR3 in amino acids: CASSQGPSGAGEETQYF. For the CDR3, the DNA is TGCGCCAGCAGCCAAGGACCCTCGGGGGCCGGGGAAGAGACCCAGTACTTC.

The CDR3 loop reads CASRWEDSAVMNTEAFF. The CDR3 bases are TGTGCCAGCAGATGGGAGGACAGTGCCGTTATGAACACTGAAGCTTTCTTT. This sequence joins TRBV28 and TRBJ1-1; tentatively, D is TRBD1 (6 bases). V lost 6 bases and J lost 0, with 20 bases in between. Germline loops: CDR1 MDHEN, CDR2 SYDVKM. The CDR3 length is 17 residues.

J is TRBJ2-5 and V is TRBV9; TRBD2 aligns across 7 bases. V trimming: 0 bases; J trimming: 0 bases; junction bases outside the gene matches: 5. The length of the CDR3 is 16 residues. CDR1 and CDR2 (germline): SGDLS, YYNGEE. This CDR3 reads CASSVDDSGYQETQYF. The CDR3 DNA reads TGTGCCAGCAGCGTAGACGATAGCGGGTACCAAGAGACCCAGTACTTC.

The chain recombines TRBV5-1 with TRBJ2-1; TRBD2 matches at 7 bases. The CDR3 is 16 residues long. Germline CDR1 SGHRS, CDR2 YFSETQ. J was trimmed by 0 bases and V by 0 bases; bases with no gene match: 3. This chain's CDR3 is CASSLDGGSSYNEQFF. CDR3 in DNA: TGCGCCAGCAGCTTGGACGGCGGGAGCTCCTACAATGAGCAGTTCTTC.

CDR3 nucleotides: TGTGCCAGCAGTGAAGTTCCGAAGGGGGTTGTTGAAGCTTTCTTT. Translating gives CASSEVPKGVVEAFF. The V call is TRBV2, the J call TRBJ1-1, with D perhaps TRBD1 (6 bases). V lost 1 base to trimming and J lost 7 bases, with 16 bases between them. The CDR3 has 15 amino acids. Germline CDR1 reads SNHLY; CDR2 reads FYNNEI. The whole variable domain, filled in from reference TRBV2 and TRBJ1-1, reads EPEVTQTPSHQVTQMGQEVILRCVPISNHLYFYWYRQILGQKVEFLVSFYNNEISEKSEIFDDQFSVERPDGSNFTLKIRSTKLEDSAMYFCASSEVPKGVVEAFFGQGTRLTVV.

J is TRBJ1-2 and V is TRBV7-2; possible D gene TRBD1, 5 bases. The germline CDR1 and CDR2 sequences are SGHTA and FQGNSA. V lost 4 bases to trimming and J lost 13 bases, with 22 bases between them. The CDR3 consists of 14 residues. This chain's CDR3 is CASSSLEEGLDFTF. The DNA for the CDR3 is TGTGCCAGCAGCTCCTTAGAGGAGGGACTGGATTTCACCTTC.

The chain carries TRBV9 and TRBJ1-6; no clear D gene. The ends were cut back, 0 bases at V and 4 bases at J, with 8 bases in the middle. The CDR3 extends over 15 amino acids. Germline CDR1 reads SGDLS; CDR2 reads YYNGEE. The CDR3 reads CASSVDALYNSPLHF. The CDR3 region has the DNA TGTGCCAGCAGCGTAGATGCACTTTATAATTCACCCCTCCACTTT.

This chain links TRBV5-5 with TRBJ2-5; 7 nucleotides line up with TRBD2. The CDR3 contains 14 residues. CDR1 SGHKS and CDR2 YYEKEE come from the germline V gene (reference sequence). The V segment lost 0 bases and the J segment 3 bases; nucleotides outside the gene matches: 2. The CDR3, as DNA: TGTGCCAGCAGCTTGGGACTAGCCAAAGAGACCCAGTACTTC. Its protein is CASSLGLAKETQYF.

The rearrangement joins TRBV7-9 to TRBJ1-5, with D perhaps matching TRBD1 (5 bases). In germline, CDR1 is SEHNR, CDR2 FQNEAQ (reference sequence). The CDR3 extends over 14 amino acids. The V gene lost 0 bases and the J gene lost 4 bases, with 7 bases spanning the gap. DNA for the CDR3: TGTGCCAGCAGCTTAGCGCAGGGTAATCAGCCCCAGCATTTT. This encodes CASSLAQGNQPQHF. Filled out from reference TRBV7-9 and TRBJ1-5, the complete variable domain reads DTGVSQNPRHKITKRGQNVTFRCDPISEHNRLYWYRQTLGQGPEFLTYFQNEAQLEKSRLLSDRFSAERPKGSFSTLEIQRTEQGDSAMYLCASSLAQGNQPQHFGDGTRLSIL.

The chain combines TRBV9 with TRBJ2-3; D is ambiguous. From germline, CDR1 is SGDLS and CDR2 YYNGEE. This CDR3 has 16 residues. V lost 0 bases and J 2 bases, leaving 13 bases between the germline ends. The CDR3 DNA is TGTGCCAGCAGCGTAGTAGGGCTCCCGGACACAGATACGCAGTATTTT. Protein: CASSVVGLPDTDTQYF.

The V gene is TRBV5-6, the J gene TRBJ2-7, with 8 bases matching TRBD1. The CDR3 totals 13 residues. Germline assignment: CDR1 SGHDT and CDR2 YYEEEE. Trimming removed 5 bases from V and 5 bases from J; junction bases left unmatched: 6. The CDR3 sequence is CASSRTGTHEQYF. The CDR3 region has the DNA TGTGCCAGCAGTCGGACAGGGACCCACGAGCAGTACTTC.

The chain combines TRBV7-2 with TRBJ2-5; 10 bases fit TRBD1. CDR3 length: 16 residues. The J segment lost 5 bases and the V segment lost 5 bases, leaving 11 bases of the junction unmatched. Germline values: CDR1 SGHTA, CDR2 FQGNSA. CDR3 nucleotide sequence: TGTGCCAGCAGCCCATGGGGACAGGGGCTTTCGGAGACCCAGTACTTC. This codes for CASSPWGQGLSETQYF.

CDR3 nucleotides: TGCGCCAGCAGCTTGGCCTTAATAGGTATGGGGAGTTACTCTGAAGCTTTCTTT. Translation: CASSLALIGMGSYSEAFF. The chain uses TRBV5-1 and TRBJ1-1; D is undetermined. Germline V CDR1 and CDR2: SGHRS, YFSETQ. The CDR3 is 18 residues long. Trimming shortened V by 0 bases and J by 6 bases, and 24 bases separated the two germline ends.

The chain has TRBV5-6 and TRBJ2-7; perhaps TRBD2 as D (6 bases). The CDR3 is made up of 13 amino acids. V was clipped by 0 bases and J by 6 bases, with 10 bases between them. The germline V gene encodes CDR1 SGHDT and CDR2 YYEEEE. The CDR3 DNA is TGTGCCAGCAGCTTGGCGTCGGGAGTCGAGCAGTACTTC. It encodes CASSLASGVEQYF.

The genes are TRBV27 and TRBJ2-2; 7 bases are shared with TRBD1. The V and J ends lost 6 bases and 1 base, in that order; junction bases with no gene match: 8. Germline CDR1 reads MNHEY; CDR2 reads SMNVEV (reference sequence). The CDR3 contains 16 residues. The CDR3 sequence is CASRAWTGENTGELFF. The CDR3 nucleotides read TGTGCCAGCAGGGCCTGGACAGGAGAGAACACCGGGGAGCTGTTTTTT.

This sequence joins TRBV9 and TRBJ1-2, with unresolved D. Germline V gene sequence: CDR1 SGDLS, CDR2 YYNGEE. The CDR3 totals 15 residues. V lost 2 bases, J lost 10 bases, and 21 bases lay in between. For the CDR3, the DNA is TGTGCCAGCAGCGTTGGTTCAACGGTGGGTGCGGTCTACACCTTC. Amino acids: CASSVGSTVGAVYTF.

This chain links TRBV27 with TRBJ2-3; D is unresolved. CDR3 size: 14 residues. V shed 2 bases and J shed 3 bases, with 9 bases lying between them. Germline loops: CDR1 MNHEY, CDR2 SMNVEV (reference sequence). The CDR3, as DNA: TGTGCCAGCAGTTTAGGTAGGGAAACAGATACGCAGTATTTT. This translates into CASSLGRETDTQYF.

The gene calls are TRBV5-4 and TRBJ1-1; a weak D match, TRBD1 (6 bases). This CDR3 region has 15 residues. Germline V gene lookup returns CDR1 SGHNT and CDR2 YYREEE (reference sequence). V lost 0 bases and J lost 4, with 13 bases in between. The CDR3, as DNA: TGTGCCAGCAGCTTGGGTGGGGGCCAAGGCACTGAAGCTTTCTTT. Its translation is CASSLGGGQGTEAFF.

The V and J genes are TRBV7-9 and TRBJ2-7, with D unresolved. Trimming left V 3 bases short and J 4 bases short, with 13 bases between. This CDR3 contains 14 residues. Germline V gene lookup returns CDR1 SEHNR and CDR2 FQNEAQ (reference sequence). The DNA for the CDR3 is TGTGCCAGCAGCTTGGCACACCAGGCGTACGAGCAGTACTTC. Translation: CASSLAHQAYEQYF.

V usage is TRBV7-9 and J usage is TRBJ2-2, with no clear D. This CDR3 region has 14 residues. V gave up 2 bases and J gave up 4 bases, with 8 bases separating them. The V gene's germline CDR1 is SEHNR and CDR2 FQNEAQ (reference sequence). The CDR3 region is CASSLFISTGELFF. CDR3 nucleotide sequence: TGTGCCAGCAGCTTATTCATCTCCACCGGGGAGCTGTTTTTT.

This chain joins TRBV10-2 and TRBJ1-4, with D perhaps TRBD1 (5 bases). The CDR3 extends over 14 amino acids. Germline assignment: CDR1 WSHSY and CDR2 SAAADI. V lost 5 bases and J 2 bases, leaving 9 bases between the germline ends. In DNA form, the CDR3 reads TGCGCCAGCAGTCCGGAGGGGACTAATGAAAAACTGTTTTTT. Amino acid sequence: CASSPEGTNEKLFF.

This chain connects TRBV11-2 to TRBJ2-7; 9 bases are shared with TRBD2. This CDR3 contains 15 residues. CDR1 SGHAT and CDR2 FQNNGV come from the germline V gene. The J segment lost 3 bases and the V segment lost 5 bases, leaving 8 bases of the junction unmatched. CDR3 sequence: CASSTQSGGLYEQYF. The CDR3 DNA is TGTGCCAGCAGCACTCAAAGCGGGGGGCTCTACGAGCAGTACTTC.